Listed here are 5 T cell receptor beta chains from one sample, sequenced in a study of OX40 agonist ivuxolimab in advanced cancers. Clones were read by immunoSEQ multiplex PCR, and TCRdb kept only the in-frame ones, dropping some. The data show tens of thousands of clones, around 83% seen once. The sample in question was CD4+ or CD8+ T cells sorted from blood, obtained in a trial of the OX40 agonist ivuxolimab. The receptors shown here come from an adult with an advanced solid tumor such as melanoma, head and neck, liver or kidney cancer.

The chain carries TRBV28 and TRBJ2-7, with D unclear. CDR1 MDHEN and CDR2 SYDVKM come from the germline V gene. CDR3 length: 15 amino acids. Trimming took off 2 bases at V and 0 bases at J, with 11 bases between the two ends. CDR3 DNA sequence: TGTGCCAGCAGTTTAGTCTCACTTGGCTCCTACGAGCAGTACTTC. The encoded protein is CASSLVSLGSYEQYF.

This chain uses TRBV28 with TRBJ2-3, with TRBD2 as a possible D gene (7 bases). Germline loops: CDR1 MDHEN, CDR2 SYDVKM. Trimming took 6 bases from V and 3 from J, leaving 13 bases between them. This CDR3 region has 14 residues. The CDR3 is CASSGGPVTDTQYF. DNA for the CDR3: TGTGCCAGCAGCGGGGGGCCTGTTACAGATACGCAGTATTTT.

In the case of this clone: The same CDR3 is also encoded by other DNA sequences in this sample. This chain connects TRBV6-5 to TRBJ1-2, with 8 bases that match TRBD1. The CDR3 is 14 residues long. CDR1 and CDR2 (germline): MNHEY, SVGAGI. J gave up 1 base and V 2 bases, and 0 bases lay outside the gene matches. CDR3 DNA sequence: TGTGCCAGCAGTTACGACAGGGGTAACTATGGCTACACCTTC. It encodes CASSYDRGNYGYTF.

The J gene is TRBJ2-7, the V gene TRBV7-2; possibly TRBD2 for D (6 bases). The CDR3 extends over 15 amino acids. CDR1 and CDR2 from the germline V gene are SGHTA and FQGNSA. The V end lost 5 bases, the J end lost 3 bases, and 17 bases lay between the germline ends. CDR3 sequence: CASSPPLRGGYEQYF. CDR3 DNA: TGTGCCAGCAGCCCCCCTCTGCGGGGTGGCTACGAGCAGTACTTC.

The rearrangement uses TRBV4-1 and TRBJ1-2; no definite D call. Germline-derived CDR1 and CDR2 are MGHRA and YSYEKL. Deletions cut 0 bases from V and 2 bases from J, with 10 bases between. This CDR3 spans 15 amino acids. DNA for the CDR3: TGCGCCAGCAGCCAAGATTGGGCCAGGAACTATGGCTACACCTTC. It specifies CASSQDWARNYGYTF.